Each of the 20 T cell receptor beta chains below was sequenced from the same sample in a study of T-cell memory formation after mild COVID-19. TCRdb ran MiXCR on the 5' RACE reads and lists one entry per CDR3 protein. The sample consists of about 400,000 distinct CDR3 sequences, 16% of them appearing once. Material for sequencing was PBMCs or a T cell subset sorted from them (not recorded which). The receptors derive from a man aged 18-30 years who had mild COVID-19 (a few samples of this study predate the infection). Cell type and time point are not known.

This sequence joins TRBV29-1 and TRBJ2-1; 14 bases map to TRBD2. V lost 0 bases, J lost 10 bases, and 14 bases stayed unmatched. The CDR3 covers 18 residues. Germline V CDR1 and CDR2: SQVTM, ANQGSEA. The CDR3 DNA is TGCAGCGTTGAAGATCCCCAGTCGAGACTAGCGGGGGGGCGGGAGCAGTTCTTC. It translates to CSVEDPQSRLAGGREQFF.

This clonotype showed up just a few times. The genes are TRBV12-3 or TRBV12-4 and TRBJ2-7; tentative D call: TRBD2 (8 bases). The CDR3 runs to 14 residues. V was clipped by 7 bases and J by 2 bases, with 15 bases between them. CDR3 sequence: CASTGGDRAYEQYF. DNA of the CDR3: TGTGCCAGCACCGGGGGGGACAGAGCCTACGAGCAGTACTTC.

The sample holds a few counts of this clonotype. J is TRBJ1-1 and V is TRBV12-3 or TRBV12-4; TRBD1 might be the D (5 bases). The V gene lost 6 bases and the J gene lost 3 bases, with 14 bases spanning the gap. The CDR3 sequence is 14 residues long. DNA for the CDR3: TGTGCCAGCAGCCCCGGCCAGGGCCACACTGAAGCTTTCTTT. It yields the protein CASSPGQGHTEAFF.

The V call is TRBV10-3, the J call TRBJ1-4; a possible D gene is TRBD1 (5 bases). Trimming stripped 6 bases from V and 7 bases from J, with 9 bases between. The CDR3 is 12 residues long. Germline CDR1 is ENHRY and CDR2 is SYGVKD. The CDR3 is CAISRVGEKLFF. Here the CDR3 DNA reads TGTGCCATCAGCAGGGTCGGTGAAAAACTGTTTTTT.

In DNA, the CDR3 is TGTGCCAGCAGGATGCTCGGGACTAGCGGGGGGGATGGGACCCAGTACTTC. Translating it yields CASRMLGTSGGDGTQYF. The chain joins TRBV6-5 to TRBJ2-5; 16 nucleotides agree with TRBD2. The CDR3 totals 17 residues. The V gene's germline CDR1 is MNHEY and CDR2 SVGAGI. V lost 6 bases, J lost 7 bases, and 11 bases stayed unmatched.

V gene TRBV7-8 combines with J gene TRBJ2-1; 8 bases map to TRBD2. Per germline, CDR1 SGHVS and CDR2 FQNEAQ. The V and J ends lost 3 bases and 4 bases, in that order; junction bases with no gene match: 5. The CDR3 loop spans 15 amino acids. In DNA, the CDR3 is TGTGCCAGCAGCTTCGGCGGGGGGATTTACAATGAGCAGTTCTTC. The encoded protein is CASSFGGGIYNEQFF.

The CDR3 region has the DNA TGTGCCAGCAGCGTGGACAGGGCTTTTGATTCACCCCTCCACTTT. It yields the protein CASSVDRAFDSPLHF. The chain is built from TRBV7-2 and TRBJ1-6; 8 bases line up with TRBD1. The CDR3 consists of 15 residues. The junction had 8 bases not matched to a gene; V was cut back by 5 bases and J by 8 bases. Germline-derived CDR1 and CDR2 are SGHTA and FQGNSA.

V gene TRBV4-3 combines with J gene TRBJ2-7; D unclear. Germline V gene lookup returns CDR1 LGHNA and CDR2 YSLEER. Trimming pared 0 bases from V and 4 bases from J, leaving 13 bases between. The CDR3 sequence is 15 residues long. The CDR3 loop is CASSQDQGIKYEQYF. The CDR3 DNA sequence: TGCGCCAGCAGCCAAGATCAAGGGATTAAGTACGAGCAGTACTTC.

The chain joins TRBV5-1 to TRBJ1-1, with a weak D call TRBD1 (5 bases). The CDR3 is made up of 14 amino acids. V shed 3 bases and J shed 3 bases, with 12 bases lying between them. Germline values: CDR1 SGHRS, CDR2 YFSETQ. CDR3 sequence (DNA): TGCGCCAGCAGCTCACCTAGCAGGGACACTGAAGCTTTCTTT. Amino acid sequence: CASSSPSRDTEAFF.

The chain uses TRBV2 and TRBJ1-1, with D uncertain. The V gene lost 7 bases and the J gene lost 9 bases, with 18 bases spanning the gap. The CDR3 has 13 residues. Germline V gene lookup returns CDR1 SNHLY and CDR2 FYNNEI. The CDR3 coding sequence is TGTGCCAGCATTCGGTCGGAGGAAAGTAAAGCTTTCTTT. Protein: CASIRSEESKAFF.

The chain combines TRBV5-1 with TRBJ2-1; no reliable D call. CDR3 length: 12 residues. Germline V gene sequence: CDR1 SGHRS, CDR2 YFSETQ. Trimming pared 4 bases from V and 7 bases from J, leaving 9 bases between. The CDR3 sequence: CASSRKGNEQFF. The CDR3 nucleotides read TGCGCCAGCAGCAGGAAGGGAAATGAGCAGTTCTTC. Combining the CDR3 with reference TRBV5-1 and TRBJ2-1 gives the whole variable domain KAGVTQTPRYLIKTRGQQVTLSCSPISGHRSVSWYQQTPGQGLQFLFEYFSETQRNKGNFPGRFSGRQFSNSRSEMNVSTLELGDSALYLCASSRKGNEQFFGPGTRLTVL.

The sample holds a few counts of this clonotype. The rearrangement uses TRBV12-3 or TRBV12-4 and TRBJ1-6; unclear D gene. V was trimmed by 3 bases and J by 7 bases, leaving 10 bases between them. The CDR3 is 14 residues long. CDR3 sequence: CASSLALQNSPLHF. Here the CDR3 DNA reads TGTGCCAGCAGTTTGGCGCTTCAGAATTCACCCCTCCACTTT.

This clonotype has more than one count but fewer than ten. This sequence joins TRBV10-3 and TRBJ2-5; the D gene is possibly TRBD2 (6 bases). The CDR3 totals 14 residues. V was shortened by 0 bases and J by 2 bases, with 7 bases between the two germline ends. CDR1 ENHRY and CDR2 SYGVKD come from the germline V gene. The CDR3 DNA follows: TGTGCCATCAGTGAGTCGGCGGGGCAAGAGACCCAGTACTTC. This codes for CAISESAGQETQYF.

The chain recombines TRBV5-1 with TRBJ2-3, with 13 bases lining up with TRBD2. The V gene's germline CDR1 is SGHRS and CDR2 YFSETQ. CDR3 length equals 15 residues. The trim removed 4 bases at V and 3 bases at J, leaving 2 bases unmatched. The CDR3 sequence is CASSTGLAGTDTQYF. The CDR3, as DNA: TGCGCCAGCAGCACGGGACTAGCGGGGACAGATACGCAGTATTTT.

This clonotype was counted a few times. This chain connects TRBV20-1 to TRBJ1-1; D is unresolved. Trimming pared 3 bases from V and 4 bases from J, leaving 9 bases between. This CDR3 has 12 amino acids. Per the germline V gene, CDR1 is DFQATT and CDR2 is SNEGSKA (reference sequence). CDR3 nucleotides: TGCAGTGCTAGTAAGGGCCTCACTGAAGCTTTCTTT. Translating gives CSASKGLTEAFF.

J is TRBJ2-5 and V is TRBV18; D remains unclear. Trimming removed 2 bases at V and 2 bases at J, with 6 bases between. There are 13 residues in the CDR3. The germline CDR1 and CDR2 sequences are KGHSH and LQKENI. This CDR3 is CASSPDGQETQYF. CDR3 nucleotide sequence: TGTGCCAGCTCACCAGACGGACAAGAGACCCAGTACTTC.

This clonotype was seen a handful of times. The chain employs TRBV18 and TRBJ1-1; D ambiguous. The CDR3 is made up of 14 amino acids. From germline, CDR1 is KGHSH and CDR2 LQKENI. Trimming cost V 2 bases and J 0 bases, with 7 bases left between them. CDR3 coding DNA: TGTGCCAGCTCACCAACAGACCTGAACACTGAAGCTTTCTTT. Its protein is CASSPTDLNTEAFF.

This clonotype was picked up many times. The chain has TRBV7-6 and TRBJ1-6; 8 positions agree with TRBD1. V shed 4 bases and J 8 bases; nucleotides not matched to a gene: 13. Germline V gene data show CDR1 as SGHVS and CDR2 as FNYEAQ. There are 17 residues in the CDR3. CDR3 in DNA: TGTGCCAGCAGCTCACAGAATACCGGGACAGGCCATTCACCCCTCCACTTT. Protein sequence: CASSSQNTGTGHSPLHF.

The V gene is TRBV6-6, the J gene TRBJ1-1, with a weak D call TRBD1 (6 bases). Trimming removed 5 bases at V and 2 bases at J, with 12 bases between. This CDR3 has 14 amino acids. Germline-derived CDR1 and CDR2 are MNHNY and SVGAGI (reference sequence). This chain's CDR3 is CASSLDRFNTEAFF. The CDR3 bases are TGTGCCAGCAGTCTCGACAGGTTTAACACTGAAGCTTTCTTT.

This rearrangement joins TRBV20-1 to TRBJ2-1, with a tentative D call TRBD1 (5 bases). This CDR3 comprises 14 residues. Germline V gene data show CDR1 as DFQATT and CDR2 as SNEGSKA (reference sequence). V lost 3 bases and J 0 bases, leaving 9 bases between the germline ends. The CDR3 DNA sequence: TGCAGTGCTAGTGACAGCAGCTCCTACAATGAGCAGTTCTTC. This codes for CSASDSSSYNEQFF.